The T cell receptor (beta chain) described here comes from a study of T-cell memory formation after mild COVID-19. V lost 4 bases and J 3 bases, leaving 13 bases between the germline ends. This CDR3 spans 14 amino acids. The V gene's germline CDR1 is LGHNA and CDR2 YSLEER. TCRdb re-called the 5' RACE reads through MiXCR, storing one row per CDR3 protein. The sample lists some 330,000 distinct CDR3 sequences, approximately 21% occurring once. This clonotype was counted at least ten times. V is TRBV4-3 and J is TRBJ2-7; D may match TRBD1 or TRBD2 (7 bases each). This TCR was sampled from an adult woman who had mild COVID-19 (a few samples of this study predate the infection). Cell type and time point are not known. Specimen: PBMCs or a T cell subset sorted from them (not recorded which). In DNA, the CDR3 is TGCGCCAGCAGCCGTGGGGGGGACAGCTACGAGCAGTACTTC. As protein: CASSRGGDSYEQYF.